What follows are 25 T cell receptor beta chains derived from one specimen sequenced in a study of shared clonotypes between healthy human individuals. Using immunoSEQ multiplex PCR, the repertoire was profiled, and TCRdb retains in-frame clones only, with some absent. This sample has over a million clones; roughly 97% occur once, and the top ten carry approximately 1.1%. Source material: naive CD4+ T cells sorted from blood. Specified subset: CD45RA+ positively selected. The receptors here all came from a man under 40 in good health.

This clone was observed once. The CDR3 DNA is TGTGCCATCAGTGATTGGTCCCGGGGGGGCCAAGAGACCCAGTACTTC. This encodes CAISDWSRGGQETQYF. The genes are TRBV10-3 and TRBJ2-5; 8 positions match TRBD2. V shed 3 bases, J shed 1 base, and the junction held 7 bases outside the gene matches. The CDR3 has 16 residues. The germline V gene has CDR1 ENHRY and CDR2 SYGVKD.

This chain connects TRBV7-2 to TRBJ1-2; TRBD1 might be the D (6 bases). Trimming pared 2 bases from V and 2 bases from J, leaving 18 bases between. This CDR3 contains 17 residues. CDR1 SGHTA and CDR2 FQGNSA come from the germline V gene. In nucleotides, the CDR3 is TGTGCCAGCAGCTTAAGCGGCAGGGGATTGGGCAACTATGGCTACACCTTC. Translated: CASSLSGRGLGNYGYTF.

The chain uses TRBV18 and TRBJ2-1, with 8 bases matching TRBD2. After removal of 5 bases from V and 5 bases from J, the junction contained 8 bases not matched to a gene. The CDR3 length is 15 residues. The germline V gene encodes CDR1 KGHSH and CDR2 LQKENI. In DNA form, the CDR3 reads TGTGCCAGCTCATTTAGCGGGGCGGGTCACAATGAGCAGTTCTTC. Protein sequence: CASSFSGAGHNEQFF. The full variable domain, with the rest looked up from reference TRBV18 and TRBJ2-1, is NAGVMQNPRHLVRRRGQEARLRCSPMKGHSHVYWYRQLPEEGLKFMVYLQKENIIDESGMPKERFSAEFPKEGPSILRIQQVVRGDSAAYFCASSFSGAGHNEQFFGPGTRLTVL.

The chain joins TRBV29-1 to TRBJ2-5; 8 nucleotides line up with TRBD1. Germline CDR1 is SQVTM and CDR2 is ANQGSEA. Germline trimming cut 6 bases from V and 4 bases from J; bases unmatched to any gene: 10. The CDR3 spans 14 residues. The CDR3 sequence: CSVGRTGYGETQYF. CDR3 in DNA: TGCAGCGTGGGCCGGACAGGGTATGGAGAGACCCAGTACTTC.

This clone was picked up one time. The rearrangement links TRBV27 to TRBJ1-1, with TRBD1 as a possible D gene (6 bases). Germline V gene data show CDR1 as MNHEY and CDR2 as SMNVEV (reference sequence). V lost 3 bases to trimming and J lost 6 bases, with 14 bases between them. The CDR3 spans 14 residues. This CDR3 reads CASSFGPQGSEAFF. In DNA form, the CDR3 reads TGTGCCAGCAGTTTCGGCCCACAGGGCTCTGAAGCTTTCTTT.

V and J are TRBV6-5 and TRBJ2-7; D is perhaps TRBD1 or TRBD2 (5 bases each). This CDR3 has 13 amino acids. In germline, CDR1 is MNHEY, CDR2 SVGAGI. V gave up 8 bases and J gave up 8 bases, with 19 bases separating them. CDR3: CASRDGGGRKQYF. The DNA for the CDR3 is TGTGCCAGCCGGGACGGTGGCGGGCGGAAGCAGTACTTC.

This clone showed up just once. The V and J genes are TRBV6-1 and TRBJ2-7, with 10 bases identical to TRBD2. Germline V gene sequence: CDR1 MNHNS, CDR2 SASEGT. The CDR3 is made up of 15 amino acids. V shed 6 bases, J shed 2 bases, and the junction held 7 bases outside the gene matches. The CDR3 DNA reads as TGTGCCAGCAGCCCTAGCGGGAGTTTCCCCTACGAGCAGTACTTC. This sequence encodes CASSPSGSFPYEQYF.

The chain carries TRBV6-5 and TRBJ1-2, with D unresolved. The CDR3 contains 15 residues. In germline, CDR1 is MNHEY, CDR2 SVGAGI. The V end lost 0 bases, the J end lost 4 bases, and 12 bases lay between the germline ends. As DNA, the CDR3 is TGTGCCAGCAGTTACTCGATGGAATTGGGCTATGGCTACACCTTC. Protein product: CASSYSMELGYGYTF.

The chain couples TRBV28 to TRBJ2-3; D is possibly TRBD2 (6 bases). This CDR3 spans 16 amino acids. Germline V gene lookup returns CDR1 MDHEN and CDR2 SYDVKM. Trimming took off 2 bases at V and 1 base at J, with 13 bases between the two ends. Written as DNA, the CDR3 is TGTGCCAGCAGTTTAGATCGGGCTAGCGGCACAGATACGCAGTATTTT. Translated, it gives CASSLDRASGTDTQYF.

This rearrangement joins TRBV5-6 to TRBJ1-3; a possible D gene is TRBD1 (6 bases). Trimming took off 5 bases at V and 0 bases at J, with 15 bases between the two ends. Germline CDR1 is SGHDT and CDR2 is YYEEEE. This CDR3 is built from 16 residues. CDR3 protein: CASRSEGGSSGNTIYF. CDR3 sequence (DNA): TGTGCCAGCAGGAGTGAGGGGGGCAGCTCTGGAAACACCATATATTTT.

The rearrangement joins TRBV28 to TRBJ2-7, with TRBD2 matching 8 bases. Germline CDR1 is MDHEN and CDR2 is SYDVKM. V was clipped by 7 bases and J by 6 bases; unmatched bases: 11. CDR3 length: 14 residues. As DNA, the CDR3 is TGTGCCAGCACCTCAGCGGGAGTGCCGGGCGAGCAGTACTTC. This sequence encodes CASTSAGVPGEQYF.

This chain joins TRBV30 and TRBJ1-4; possible D gene TRBD1, 5 bases. Trimming removed 4 bases from V and 5 bases from J, with 11 bases in between. The CDR3 is 13 amino acids. Germline CDR1 reads GTSNPN; CDR2 reads SVGIG (reference sequence). The CDR3 DNA is TGTGCCTGGATGGACATGAACAATGAAAAACTGTTTTTT. This sequence encodes CAWMDMNNEKLFF.

The rearrangement links TRBV7-2 to TRBJ1-4; D is uncertain. CDR3 size: 12 residues. V lost 5 bases and J lost 8, with 9 bases in between. The germline CDR1 and CDR2 sequences are SGHTA and FQGNSA. DNA of the CDR3: TGTGCCAGCAGCCGACCGCTAGAAAAACTGTTTTTT. Translating it yields CASSRPLEKLFF.

CDR3 sequence: CASSLGRPEGGEQFF. In DNA, the CDR3 is TGCGCCAGCAGCTTGGGGAGGCCAGAAGGGGGTGAGCAGTTCTTC. This chain joins TRBV5-1 and TRBJ2-1; perhaps TRBD1 as D (6 bases). The CDR3 is 15 amino acids. The germline gives CDR1 SGHRS, CDR2 YFSETQ. V was shortened by 0 bases and J by 9 bases, with 16 bases between the two germline ends.

The J gene is TRBJ1-5, the V gene TRBV2, with 8 bases matching TRBD1. CDR3 size: 15 residues. Germline V gene data show CDR1 as SNHLY and CDR2 as FYNNEI. J was trimmed by 2 bases and V by 3 bases; bases with no gene match: 3. CDR3 DNA sequence: TGTGCCAGCAGTGAGTCGGACAGGGGCAATCAGCCCCAGCATTTT. This encodes CASSESDRGNQPQHF.

The V call is TRBV19, the J call TRBJ2-2, with D tentatively TRBD2 (6 bases). V lost 10 bases to trimming and J lost 7 bases, with 19 bases between them. The germline gives CDR1 LNHDA, CDR2 SQIVND (reference sequence). The CDR3 contains 14 residues. DNA of the CDR3: TGTGCCACCTGTGTTAGCGGCGGGGTCGGGGAGCTGTTTTTT. This gives the protein CATCVSGGVGELFF.

In DNA, the CDR3 is TGTGCCAGCTCAGGGACAAACCAAGAGACCCAGTACTTC. This translates into CASSGTNQETQYF. The chain recombines TRBV18 with TRBJ2-5; maybe TRBD1 (6 bases). The V gene lost 5 bases and the J gene lost 0 bases, with 7 bases spanning the gap. Germline-derived CDR1 and CDR2 are KGHSH and LQKENI. The CDR3 contains 13 residues.

The CDR3 bases are TGTGCCAGCAGCTTAGGGGTAGGGGAACAAGAGACCCAGTACTTC. Translated: CASSLGVGEQETQYF. V gene TRBV11-3 combines with J gene TRBJ2-5; possibly TRBD1 for D (5 bases). V lost 1 base and J lost 2, with 11 bases in between. Germline loops: CDR1 SGHNT, CDR2 YENEEA. CDR3 size: 15 residues.

The rearrangement links TRBV5-5 to TRBJ2-7, with 12 bases aligning to TRBD2. Germline CDR1 reads SGHKS; CDR2 reads YYEKEE (reference sequence). This CDR3 region has 18 residues. After removal of 4 bases from V and 3 bases from J, the junction contained 14 bases not matched to a gene. The CDR3 region is CASSLPLASGRARYEQYF. CDR3 in DNA: TGTGCCAGCAGCCTTCCTCTGGCTAGCGGGAGGGCCCGCTACGAGCAGTACTTC.

As to this clone: A junction boundary mismatches the germline segment, possibly from a read error. The rearrangement links TRBV29-1 to TRBJ1-2; 12 bases match TRBD1. The CDR3 is 12 residues long. CDR1 and CDR2 (germline): SQVTM, ANQGSEA. CDR3 sequence: CSVSRDRGLLNF. The DNA of the CDR3 is TGCAGCGTTAGCCGGGACAGGGGGCTTTTGAATTTC.

About this clone itself: The sample has other DNA sequences that encode this CDR3 too. The chain employs TRBV5-1 and TRBJ2-5; perhaps TRBD2 as D (5 bases). CDR1 and CDR2 (germline): SGHRS, YFSETQ. Trimming stripped 4 bases from V and 2 bases from J, with 9 bases between. The CDR3 has 13 residues. The CDR3 DNA sequence: TGCGCCAGCAGCGGCGGGCCGCAAGAGACCCAGTACTTC. This translates into CASSGGPQETQYF.

The rearrangement uses TRBV28 and TRBJ2-6; D is uncertain. The CDR3 runs 16 residues. The V end lost 2 bases, the J end lost 0 bases, and 8 bases lay between the germline ends. From germline, CDR1 is MDHEN and CDR2 SYDVKM. The CDR3 loop is CASSLDLNSGANVLTF. CDR3 DNA: TGTGCCAGCAGTTTAGATCTTAACTCTGGGGCCAACGTCCTGACTTTC.

The rearrangement joins TRBV7-6 to TRBJ2-1; perhaps TRBD2 as D (5 bases). Deletions cut 3 bases from V and 6 bases from J, with 15 bases between. The CDR3 has 15 amino acids. Germline values: CDR1 SGHVS, CDR2 FNYEAQ. As DNA, the CDR3 is TGTGCCAGCAGCTTCGGGGAGCATCCCCTCAATGAGCAGTTCTTC. It encodes CASSFGEHPLNEQFF.

The chain combines TRBV5-1 with TRBJ2-3, with 8 positions matching TRBD2. Germline assignment: CDR1 SGHRS and CDR2 YFSETQ. V gave up 1 base and J gave up 0 bases; unmatched junction bases: 10. The CDR3 length is 18 residues. The CDR3 is CASSLPGGPGGSTDTQYF. CDR3 nucleotides: TGCGCCAGCAGCTTGCCGGGAGGGCCGGGGGGTAGCACAGATACGCAGTATTTT.

With regard to this clone: The sample carries other DNA sequences with the same CDR3. The V gene is TRBV13, the J gene TRBJ2-7; D is ambiguous. The V end was cut by 5 bases, the J end by 5 bases, with 13 bases between. The CDR3 loop spans 13 amino acids. Germline V gene data show CDR1 as PRHDT and CDR2 as FYEKMQ (reference sequence). In DNA form, the CDR3 reads TGTGCCAGCAGCATATCCTCTTTGGACGAGCAGTACTTC. It is translated as CASSISSLDEQYF.